This T cell receptor beta chain is from a study of post-analysis software for immune sequencing data (dated by TCRdb to about 2015). A note on the overall study: Recorded disease courses included relapsing-remitting, secondary progressive and progressive-relapsing multiple sclerosis, with some patients lacking subtype annotation. The patient repertoires were compared against about a dozen previously published healthy control repertoires obtained from donors aged about 6 to 26 years. A subset of samples was prepared in parallel using single-end sample barcoding, then pooled and co-amplified after Illumina adapter ligation. Overall study results and their limits: Significantly lower normalized Chao1 diversity was found in multiple sclerosis patients than in controls, suggesting substantial peripheral T-cell clonal expansion. The multiple sclerosis patient group was slightly younger than the control group. Direct clustering with F measure showed strong co-clustering of samples prepared in the same batch, prompting a batch-effect correction.

To demonstrate the VDJtools post-analysis software, the study profiled TCR beta repertoires from the peripheral blood of around 13 young patients with multiple sclerosis. The patients with multiple sclerosis were children and adolescents between 6 and 15 years of age. As regards this clonotype: The antigen this receptor binds is unknown. Base qualities were left out, and no much larger clone turns up one base away.

Libraries were built with PCR. The data were produced on an Illumina HiSeq 2500. To reduce PCR and sequencing biases, unique molecular identifiers were built into the TCR beta cDNA libraries. Per 1 to 10 million input T cells, roughly 500,000 cDNA molecules were obtained, such that each molecule approximated one T cell. Patient libraries were prepared and sequenced with the same protocol used for the earlier healthy control dataset. Samples belonging to the same batch were prepared together, multiplexed and sequenced on a shared HiSeq lane. As for the authors' bioinformatics: MIGEC handled the raw barcoded reads, throwing out single-read molecular identifier groups before consensus assembly and CDR3 extraction. Clonotype tables were post-analysed with VDJtools, normalizing diversity by down-sampling all datasets to the smallest sample size. Repertoire overlap clustering matched CDR3 amino acid but not nucleotide sequences to correct batch-related cross-sample contamination. Using fastp at Q25 and MiXCR, TCRdb reprocessed the public reads and kept productive beta chains. Merged by CDR3 protein, the rows form single entries marked with the most common genes and DNA. TCRdb assigned the V and J calls; the authors' analysis was not used. The sample yields 350,000 to 500,000 distinct CDR3 sequences; 30% to 40% were counted once. The ten largest clones represent about 7.6% of the sample.

The source of this sequence is a girl aged 2 to 10 with multiple sclerosis. The sample was blood.

The DNA sequence follows: TGTGCCAGCAGCTTGAGGGGACTAGCGGCCTACGAGCAGTACTTC. This codes for CASSLRGLAAYEQYF. This chain is built from TRBV5-4 and TRBJ2-5; 11 central nucleotides agree with TRBD2. The closer fit of TRBJ2-7 to the DNA end suggests the J call may be wrong. The CDR3 numbers 15 residues from cysteine through phenylalanine. Just the 45-base CDR3 DNA is kept, in frame starting at base 1. From the germline V gene (reference sequence), CDR1 is SGHNT and CDR2 is YYREEE.